The rows below give T cell receptor beta chains drawn from one sample of a study of blood T cells in healthy people across ages. TCRdb re-called the 5' RACE reads through MiXCR, storing one row per CDR3 protein. The table includes over 1,500,000 distinct CDR3 sequences, around 50% detected once. Sequencing was performed on blood. The receptors come from a woman between 35 and 50 years old in good health. CDR3s include the opening cysteine and the closing phenylalanine or tryptophan. The order of the fields is clone size, J gene, V gene, D gene, CDR3 DNA, CDR3 protein. D genes are given only for firm matches. Some rows mark clone size as missing; the rest say once, few, many or name a class of expanded clone.

>.|TRBJ2-1|TRBV6-6|.
TGTGCCAGCAGTCCGGACAGAATCAATGAGCAGTTCTTC
CASSPDRINEQFF
>once|TRBJ2-7|TRBV9|.
TGTGCCAGCAGAGTGGCGGCCCCGTACGAGCAGTACTTC
CASRVAAPYEQYF
>.|TRBJ1-2|TRBV29-1|TRBD1
TGCAGCGTAACCAGAGGACAGGGGTATGGCTACACCTTC
CSVTRGQGYGYTF
>.|TRBJ2-7|TRBV13|.
TGTGCCAGCAGCTTAGGAGTGACAGCCTCCTACGAGCAGTACTTC
CASSLGVTASYEQYF
>few|TRBJ2-5|TRBV11-2|.
TGTGCCAGCAGCAGCCGAGACGGGGTCTCAGGGATTGGGCAGTACTTC
CASSSRDGVSGIGQYF
>.|TRBJ2-3|TRBV12-3/TRBV12-4|.
TGTGCCGTCCGGAAATCCCCGGCAGATACGGAATATTTT
CAVRKSPADTEYF
>.|TRBJ2-1|TRBV3-1|.
TGTGCCAGCAGCCAAGGCCCCCCCAATGAGCAGTTCTTC
CASSQGPPNEQFF
>.|TRBJ2-1|TRBV7-2|TRBD2
TGTGCCAGCAGCGGGAGACTAGCGGGGGGTTTCAATGAGCAGTTCTTC
CASSGRLAGGFNEQFF
>.|TRBJ2-1|TRBV27|TRBD1
TGTGTCAGCAGTACCGACAGGGGATCATACAATGAGCAGTTCTTC
CVSSTDRGSYNEQFF
>.|TRBJ2-1|TRBV7-8|.
TGTGCCAGCAGCTTAGAGGGGGGCAGGCCCACGGAGGGGTTCTTC
CASSLEGGRPTEGFF
>few|TRBJ2-3|TRBV7-2|TRBD2
TGTGCCAGCAGCTTCCAGCGGGGGATTAACACAGATACGCAGTATTTT
CASSFQRGINTDTQYF
>.|TRBJ2-3|TRBV6-6|.
TGTGTCAGCAGTGACGGGGGAACAGATACGCAGTATTTT
CVSSDGGTDTQYF
>.|TRBJ1-1|TRBV12-3/TRBV12-4|TRBD1
TGTGCCAGCAGTCCCAGGACAGGCTGGGACACTGAAGCTTTCTTT
CASSPRTGWDTEAFF
>.|TRBJ1-2|TRBV27|.
TGTGCCAGCAGCTCCGGGACGACTGGGTGGAGTGGCTACACCTTC
CASSSGTTGWSGYTF
>.|TRBJ1-6|TRBV4-3|.
TGCGCCAGCAGCCAAGATGGGATCGATTCACCCCTCCACTTT
CASSQDGIDSPLHF
>.|TRBJ2-5|TRBV7-9|.
TGTGCCAGCAGCTTAGGCTCCGGACAGAGAAAAGAGACCCAGTACTTC
CASSLGSGQRKETQYF
>.|TRBJ2-1|TRBV28|TRBD1
TGTGATTACTCGGGACAGGTCATGAATGAGCAGTTCTTC
CDYSGQVMNEQFF
>.|TRBJ2-1|TRBV6-5|.
TGTGCCAGCAGTTGGGGGCGCGGCTCCTACAATGAGCAGTTCTTC
CASSWGRGSYNEQFF
>few|TRBJ1-6|TRBV28|.
TGTGCCAGCAGTTTAGATCGTTCACCCCTCCACTTT
CASSLDRSPLHF
>few|TRBJ1-4|TRBV4-2|.
TGTGCCAGCAGCCAAGCGGCCCTTGAGGACGAAAAACTGTTTTTT
CASSQAALEDEKLFF
>.|TRBJ1-4|TRBV7-2|TRBD1
TGTGCCAGCAGCTTCGACAGGGGTACTGAAAAACTGTTTTTT
CASSFDRGTEKLFF
>few|TRBJ1-2|TRBV10-3|.
TGTGCCATCAGTGAGTCACCCACCGGTGGCTACACCTTC
CAISESPTGGYTF
>few|TRBJ2-7|TRBV7-2|.
TGTGCCAGCAGCTTAGACCGGGGGCGGAGGAACGAGCAGTACTTC
CASSLDRGRRNEQYF
>few|TRBJ2-5|TRBV5-1|TRBD1
TGCGCCAGCAGCTTGCCGACAGGGCGACAAGAGACCCAGTACTTC
CASSLPTGRQETQYF
>few|TRBJ1-1|TRBV12-3/TRBV12-4|.
TGTGCCAGCAGTTTAGAGGGTGCTGAAGCTTTCTTT
CASSLEGAEAFF
>.|TRBJ2-1|TRBV11-2|.
TGTGCCAGCAGCCCTGCGGGCAGGGGCAATGAGCAGTTCTTC
CASSPAGRGNEQFF
>.|TRBJ2-7|TRBV5-1|.
TGCGCCAGCAGCTTGGACGGGGGGCCACCCTACGAGCAGTACTTC
CASSLDGGPPYEQYF
>.|TRBJ2-1|TRBV4-3|.
TGCGCCAGCAGCGATTCCAGGAGCTCCTACAATGAGCAGTTCTTC
CASSDSRSSYNEQFF
>.|TRBJ2-7|TRBV20-1|.
TGCAGTGCTAAGAGCTACGAGCAGTACTTC
CSAKSYEQYF
>few|TRBJ2-5|TRBV6-5|.
TGTGCCAGCAGTTGGCGGGGGCTCTACCAAGAGACCCAGTACTTC
CASSWRGLYQETQYF
>.|TRBJ1-4|TRBV27|.
TGTGCCAGCAGTCGGGAGGGAGCGACAACTAATGAAAAACTGTTTTTT
CASSREGATTNEKLFF
>few|TRBJ2-1|TRBV6-2/TRBV6-3|TRBD2
TGTGCCAGCAGTGCCTTAGGGGGACTAGCTGGTGTTGTGAGGAATGAGCAGTTCTTC
CASSALGGLAGVVRNEQFF
>.|TRBJ2-1|TRBV5-6|TRBD1
TGTGCCAGCAGCGACACAGGGGAATGGGACAATGAGCAGTTCTTC
CASSDTGEWDNEQFF
>.|TRBJ2-1|TRBV4-3|.
TGCGCCTGCAGCCAAGATAGTCACGGGAATGAGCAGTTCTTC
CACSQDSHGNEQFF
>few|TRBJ2-1|TRBV6-6|.
TGTGCCAGCAGGATAGCGTTGGAGCAGTTCTTC
CASRIALEQFF
>.|TRBJ1-5|TRBV5-1|.
TGCGCCAGCAGCCCGAATTGGGATCAGCCCCGGCATTTT
CASSPNWDQPRHF
>few|TRBJ2-1|TRBV18|TRBD1
TGTGCCAGCTCAAACCGGGACAGGGGCAATGAGCAGTTCTTC
CASSNRDRGNEQFF
>few|TRBJ2-7|TRBV7-2|.
TGTGCCAGCAGCTTCAACAGGGTGCACGAGCAGTACTTC
CASSFNRVHEQYF
>.|TRBJ2-1|TRBV7-2|TRBD2
TGTGCCAGCAGTCCACGGACTAGCGTCCCCTACAATGAGCAGTTCTTC
CASSPRTSVPYNEQFF
>.|TRBJ1-2|TRBV7-2|.
TGTGCCAGCAGCAGAGAACCGGGTTCCGCCTATGGCTACACCTTC
CASSREPGSAYGYTF
>.|TRBJ2-3|TRBV5-6|.
TGTGCCAGCAGCTTGGCCCGGACAGTTAAGTTCACAGATACGCAGTATTTT
CASSLARTVKFTDTQYF
>few|TRBJ2-3|TRBV7-2|.
TGTGCCAGCAGCTTCGACCCCGGAGCACGCAGCACAGATACGCAGTATTTT
CASSFDPGARSTDTQYF
>few|TRBJ2-7|TRBV27|.
TGTGCTAGCAGCGACGCCGGGGGCCACGAGCAGTACTTC
CASSDAGGHEQYF
>.|TRBJ2-7|TRBV11-2|TRBD2
TGTGCCGGCAGCTTAGTTCCGCCGGGACTAGCGGGGGGTTTACGAGGCTACGAGCAGTACTTC
CAGSLVPPGLAGGLRGYEQYF
>.|TRBJ2-7|TRBV29-1|TRBD2
TGCAGCGTCCGTAGCGGGGGGGCCGTCGACGAGCAGTACTTC
CSVRSGGAVDEQYF
>few|TRBJ1-1|TRBV4-2|.
TGTGCCAGCAGCCACGGGGGGCTCACTGAAGCTTTCTTT
CASSHGGLTEAFF